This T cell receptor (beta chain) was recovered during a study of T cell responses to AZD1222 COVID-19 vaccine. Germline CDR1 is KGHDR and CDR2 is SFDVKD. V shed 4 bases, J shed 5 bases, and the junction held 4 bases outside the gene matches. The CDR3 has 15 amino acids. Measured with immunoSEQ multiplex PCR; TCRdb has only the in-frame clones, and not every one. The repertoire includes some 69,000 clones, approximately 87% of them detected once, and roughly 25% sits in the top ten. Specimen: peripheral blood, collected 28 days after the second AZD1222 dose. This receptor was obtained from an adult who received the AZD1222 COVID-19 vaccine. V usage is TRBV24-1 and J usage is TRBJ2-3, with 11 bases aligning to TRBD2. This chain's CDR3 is CATSDSSGRRDTQYF. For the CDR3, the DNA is TGTGCCACCAGTGACTCTAGCGGGAGGAGAGATACGCAGTATTTT.